This is a list of T cell receptor beta chains from one sample in a study of human T cells and chemical hapten exposure. TCRdb redid the calling of the RACE reads with MiXCR, one entry per CDR3 protein. The sample has tens of thousands of distinct CDR3 sequences, 9.5% to 10% seen once. This specimen consisted of whole blood, obtained in connection with sensitization to the hapten diphenylcyclopropenone (DPC). These receptors all come from a middle-aged man with alopecia areata. Some clones in this sample may be carry-over from other donors' samples. Both conserved end residues are trimmed from each CDR3.

j_call	v_call	cdr3_aa
TRBJ2-7	TRBV27	ASSSGGGEQY
TRBJ1-5	TRBV28	ATSTQGRKQPQH
TRBJ1-2	TRBV28	ASRMTGSLHGYT
TRBJ1-1	TRBV18	ASSPNRGTEAF
TRBJ2-7	TRBV5-1	ASSRGDRNYEQY
TRBJ2-7	TRBV6-6	ASSYPLAGTDPYEQY
TRBJ2-1	TRBV12-3/TRBV12-4	ASSDSFDNEQF
TRBJ2-1	TRBV2	ASAGPSNNEQF
TRBJ2-3	TRBV20-1	SQGGGSTDTQY
TRBJ2-7	TRBV7-2	ASSLWAALAYEQY
TRBJ2-1	TRBV6-2/TRBV6-3	ASSLAGAGSEQF
TRBJ1-4	TRBV7-2	ASSFYTGEKLF
TRBJ2-6	TRBV29-1	SVSGTGGSGANVLT
TRBJ2-1	TRBV19	ASSIYGVEQF
TRBJ2-1	TRBV11-3	ASSLGTSGYNEQF
TRBJ2-5	TRBV18	ASSTGLPETQY
TRBJ1-2	TRBV5-8	ASSLATGIINYGYT
TRBJ1-5	TRBV28	ASGGGHSNQPQH
TRBJ2-7	TRBV7-9	ASSLPGYEQY
TRBJ2-5	TRBV25-1	ASSLLWGVGETQY
TRBJ2-2	TRBV6-5	ASSYYPNTGELF
TRBJ1-1	TRBV4-2	ASSHTEAF
TRBJ2-3	TRBV7-2	ASSPRQGGSDTQY
TRBJ1-4	TRBV6-1	ASSPGTGGPNEKLF